This TCR beta chain emerged from a study of shared clonotypes between healthy human individuals. Naive CD8 cells lacked CD45RO and underwent positive selection for CCR7, leaving out terminally differentiated effector memory CD45RA+ cells. As concerns this clone: Its antigen is currently unknown.

The study, taken as a whole, reports: Shared clonotypes across all four donors exceeded non-shared ones in generation probability. Clonotypes that were shared across several donors made up around 5% of naive CD4 clonotypes.

Libraries were prepared by immunoSEQ multiplex PCR; TCRdb keeps only in-frame clonotypes and omits some of them. The repertoire includes hundreds of thousands of clones, 95% to 98% of them detected once, and 0.25% to 0.35% sits in the top ten. This clonotype was sampled from a young man in good health. Sequenced input: naive CD8+ T cells sorted from blood.

The CDR3 sequence: CAISESRGQTETQYF. The DNA for the CDR3 is TGTGCCATCAGTGAGTCGCGCGGGCAGACGGAGACCCAGTACTTC. This chain uses TRBV10-3 with TRBJ2-5, with D possibly being TRBD2 (5 bases). The CDR3 is made up of 15 amino acids. Germline V gene data show CDR1 as ENHRY and CDR2 as SYGVKD. V was trimmed by 0 bases and J by 5 bases, leaving 13 bases between them.